This entry is about one T cell receptor (beta chain). The antigen remains unidentified. This sample is part of a study of OX40 agonist ivuxolimab in advanced cancers. Study background: Patients undergoing dose escalation presented with hepatocellular carcinoma, melanoma, renal cell or head and neck cancer.

The CDR3 runs 15 residues. CDR1 SGHDN and CDR2 FVKESK come from the germline V gene. After removal of 0 bases from V and 8 bases from J, the junction contained 4 bases not matched to a gene. Study-wide results and caveats: CD4+ and CD8+ T cells in blood underwent clonal expansion by week 6 at 0.1 to 3.0 mg/kg. Averaging showed that CD8+ T cells had more expanded clones than CD4+ did. In a subset of nonresponders, normalized T-cell clonal expansion was also low.

Sequenced by immunoSEQ multiplex PCR; TCRdb stores in-frame clones only, minus some. The data hold over 20,000 clones, with approximately 84% observed a single time. The sample here was CD4+ or CD8+ T cells sorted from blood, taken in a trial of the OX40 agonist ivuxolimab. This chain uses TRBV14 with TRBJ1-2; 12 bases line up with TRBD1. This TCR derives from an adult with an advanced solid tumor such as melanoma, head and neck, liver or kidney cancer. The CDR3 coding sequence is TGTGCCAGCAGCCAAGATATGGGGACAGGGGGCGGCTACACCTTC. Translated: CASSQDMGTGGGYTF.